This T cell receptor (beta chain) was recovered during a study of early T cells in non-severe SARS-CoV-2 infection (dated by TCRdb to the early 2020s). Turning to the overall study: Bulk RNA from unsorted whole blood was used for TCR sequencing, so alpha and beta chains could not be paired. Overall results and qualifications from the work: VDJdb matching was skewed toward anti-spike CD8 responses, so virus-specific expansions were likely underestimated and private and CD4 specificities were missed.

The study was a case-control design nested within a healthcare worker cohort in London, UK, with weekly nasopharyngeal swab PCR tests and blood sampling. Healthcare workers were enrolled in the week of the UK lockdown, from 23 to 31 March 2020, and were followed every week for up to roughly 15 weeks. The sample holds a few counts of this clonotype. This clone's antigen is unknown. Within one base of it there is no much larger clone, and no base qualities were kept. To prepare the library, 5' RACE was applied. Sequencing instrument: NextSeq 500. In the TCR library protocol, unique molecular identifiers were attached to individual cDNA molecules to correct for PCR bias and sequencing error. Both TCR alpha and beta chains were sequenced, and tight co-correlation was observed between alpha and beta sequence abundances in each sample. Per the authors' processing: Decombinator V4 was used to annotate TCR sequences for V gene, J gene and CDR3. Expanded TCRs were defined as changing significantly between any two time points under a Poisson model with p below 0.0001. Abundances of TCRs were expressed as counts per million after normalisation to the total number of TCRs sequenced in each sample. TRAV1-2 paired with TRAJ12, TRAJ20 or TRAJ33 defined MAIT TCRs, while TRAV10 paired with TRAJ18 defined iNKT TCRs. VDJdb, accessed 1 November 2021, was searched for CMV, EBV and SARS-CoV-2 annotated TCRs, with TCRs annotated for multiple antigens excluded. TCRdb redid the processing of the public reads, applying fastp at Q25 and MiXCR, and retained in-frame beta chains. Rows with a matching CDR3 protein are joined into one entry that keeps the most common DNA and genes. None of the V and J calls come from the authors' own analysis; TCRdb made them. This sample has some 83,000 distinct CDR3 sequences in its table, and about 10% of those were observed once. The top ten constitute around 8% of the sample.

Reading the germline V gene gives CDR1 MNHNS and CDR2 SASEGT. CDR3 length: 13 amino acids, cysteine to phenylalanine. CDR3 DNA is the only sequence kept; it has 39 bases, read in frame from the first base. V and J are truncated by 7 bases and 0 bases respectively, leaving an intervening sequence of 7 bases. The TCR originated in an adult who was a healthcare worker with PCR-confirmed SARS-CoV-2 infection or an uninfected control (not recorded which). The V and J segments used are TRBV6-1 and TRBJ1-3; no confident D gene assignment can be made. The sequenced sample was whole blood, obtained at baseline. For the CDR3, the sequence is CASTGSSGNTIYF. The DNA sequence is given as TGTGCCAGCACGGGAAGCTCTGGAAACACCATATATTTT.